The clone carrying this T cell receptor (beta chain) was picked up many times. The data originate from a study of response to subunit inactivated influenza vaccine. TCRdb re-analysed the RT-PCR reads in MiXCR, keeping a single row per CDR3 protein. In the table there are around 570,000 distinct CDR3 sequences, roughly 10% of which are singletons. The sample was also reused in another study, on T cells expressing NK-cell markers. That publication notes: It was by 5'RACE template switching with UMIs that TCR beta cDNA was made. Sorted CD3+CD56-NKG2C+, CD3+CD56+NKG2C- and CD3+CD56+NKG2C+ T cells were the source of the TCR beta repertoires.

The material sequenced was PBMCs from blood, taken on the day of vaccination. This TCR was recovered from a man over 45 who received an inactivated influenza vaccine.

CDR3 loop: CASTPGLNTEAFF. DNA for the CDR3: TGTGCCAGCACCCCCGGGCTCAACACTGAAGCTTTCTTT. The rearrangement joins TRBV12-3 or TRBV12-4 to TRBJ1-1; D remains ambiguous. This CDR3 has 13 residues. Trimming shortened V by 7 bases and J by 2 bases, and 11 bases separated the two germline ends.